This note documents a single TCR beta chain sequence. This clonotype appeared many times. Its antigen remains undetermined. Base qualities are not provided; no much larger clone lies one nucleotide away. The data stem from a study of T cells in Graves' hyperthyroidism and ophthalmopathy (dated by TCRdb to the late 2010s). Broadly, across the study: Peripheral blood samples were taken at the time of initial diagnosis, prior to any treatment. A discovery cohort of roughly 100 patients, about 40 with Graves' ophthalmopathy and approximately 60 with stable Graves' hyperthyroidism, was used to find distinguishing TCR V-J signatures. Prospective prediction of ophthalmopathy was tested in an independent validation cohort consisting of roughly 19 hyperthyroidism patients and some 15 patients who later progressed to ophthalmopathy. The 75 to 100 discovery patients were divided at random into training and test sets in a 7:3 ratio. Thyroid tissue and blood T-cell repertoires from six Graves' hyperthyroidism patients were also compared in the study. After blood sampling, hyperthyroidism patients were treated with methimazole at a starting dose of 30 mg daily, and ophthalmopathy patients were treated with high-dose intravenous methylprednisolone. The paper describes TCR Vbeta CDR3 sequencing of roughly 130 peripheral blood samples, made up of some 40 ophthalmopathy patients, roughly 80 hyperthyroidism patients and some 17 progressor patients.

Study-wide conclusions, independent of this receptor: A model built on a 13 V-J signature distinguished ophthalmopathy from stable hyperthyroidism, reaching 85% to 90% sensitivity and under 84% specificity in cross-validation and 80%/75% in testing. Sample size was not statistically predetermined, and investigators were not blinded to group allocation. Blood samples also contained most of the expanded thyroid clonotypes (frequency above 0.001), which suggests that blood repertoires may reflect thyroid immune responses. During validation, the model predicted progression to ophthalmopathy a median of approximately 7 months ahead of onset, with almost 71% sensitivity and almost 75% specificity.

For CDR1 and CDR2, the germline V gene lists SGHAT and FQNNGV. From its cysteine to its phenylalanine, the CDR3 spans 15 amino acids. Only CDR3 DNA remains: 45 bases, in frame from the first base. V and J lose 1 base and 4 bases, and a span of 13 bases separates them. A patient counted as having stable Graves' hyperthyroidism if no progression to ophthalmopathy occurred over 18 months of follow-up. Hyperthyroidism patients were newly diagnosed, had a disease duration of under 2 months, and were aged 18 to 65 years. Patients with uncontrolled infections, other autoimmune diseases, pregnancy or lactation were excluded. Diagnoses were established on the basis of clinical symptoms, serum thyroxine and TRAb, thyroid ultrasound, and orbital computed tomography. Ficoll-Paque density gradient centrifugation was used to isolate PBMCs from around 9.1 ml of fresh peripheral blood. Trizol reagent was used to extract total RNA, and RNA quality was then checked on an Agilent 2100 Bioanalyzer.

The TCR beta CDR3 regions were amplified from the RNA transcripts. The first round of RT-PCR for the TCR CDR3 was performed with the HTBI primer set and the Qiagen OneStep RT-PCR kit. Libraries were constructed in a second round of multiplex PCR, after which size selection and purification were performed. Paired-end sequencing of the libraries was performed with 100 bp reads on an Illumina HiSeq2000. As for the original processing: SOAPnuke was used to process the raw data, removing reads that contained adapters or uncalled bases, had a mean Phred below 15, or lacked an exact match to the constant primer or identifier. COPE v1.2.5 was used to merge the high-quality paired reads, and each unique nucleotide sequence was defined as a clonotype. Clonotypes were aligned to IMGT TRBV, TRBD and TRBJ reference segments using MiTCR v1.1. Analysis was restricted to V-J combinations with a frequency above 0.0001, which covered roughly 99% of repertoires. The TCS score was defined as the ratio of F50 (clonal expansion) to E x V (chaos), calculated using BLOSUM62-based TCRdist between CDR3 peptides within each V-J. Welch's t-statistics and random forest reduced several hundred V-J features to roughly 13, which were used in a naive Bayes classifier (R e1071). TCRdb's own reprocessing of the public reads used fastp at Q25 and MiXCR and kept productive beta chains. Rows are unified per CDR3 protein, each entry keeping the most common DNA and genes. TCRdb's processing, not the authors', yielded these V and J calls. The sample includes more than 150,000 distinct CDR3 sequences, with about 17% observed a single time. Roughly 30% of the sample belongs to the ten largest clones.

The source material was blood. The sequence joins TRBV11-2 to TRBJ2-5, with TRBD2 as a weak D call on 6 bases. The receptor was isolated from a woman between 50 and 59 years old with Graves' hyperthyroidism. The encoded CDR3 is CASSLGGGVPETQYF. The nucleotide sequence is given as TGTGCCAGCAGCTTAGGGGGCGGGGTCCCAGAGACCCAGTACTTC. With all but the CDR3 taken from the reference TRBV11-2 and TRBJ2-5 genes, the full variable domain is: EAGVAQSPRYKIIEKRQSVAFWCNPISGHATLYWYQQILGQGPKLLIQFQNNGVVDDSQLPKDRFSAERLKGVDSTLKIQPAKLEDSAVYLCASSLGGGVPETQYFGPGTRLLVL.